The 24 T cell receptor beta chains reported below all come from one sample, sequenced in a study of cytomegalovirus exposure and HLA in healthy donors. PCR primers comprised 60 Vbeta and 13 Jbeta primers. Clones were sequenced by immunoSEQ multiplex PCR, and TCRdb holds only the in-frame ones, with some missing. The sample carries 90,000 to 150,000 clones, around 68% recorded once. Sequencing used PBMCs. All receptors derive from a woman between 45 and 65 years old in good health and CMV-seropositive.

The V call is TRBV15, the J call TRBJ2-7; 8 positions agree with TRBD1. Germline CDR1 and CDR2: LNHNV and YYDKDF (reference sequence). The CDR3 runs 15 residues. The V and J ends lost 1 base and 6 bases, in that order; junction bases with no gene match: 8. The CDR3 protein is CATSRVGQGSGEQYF. CDR3 coding DNA: TGTGCCACCAGCAGAGTAGGACAGGGATCTGGCGAGCAGTACTTC. Based on the CDR3 plus reference TRBV15 and TRBJ2-7, the full variable domain is DAMVIQNPRYQVTQFGKPVTLSCSQTLNHNVMYWYQQKSSQAPKLLFHYYDKDFNNEADTPDNFQSRRPNTSFCFLDIRSPGLGDTAMYLCATSRVGQGSGEQYFGPGTRLTVT.

This clone was seen more than once but under ten times. V is TRBV6-1 and J is TRBJ2-7, with D maybe TRBD2 (7 bases). CDR3 length equals 16 residues. Trimming took off 1 base at V and 1 base at J, with 14 bases between the two ends. CDR1 is MNHNS, CDR2 SASEGT, per germline. For the CDR3, the DNA is TGTGCCAGCAGTGAAGGCTGGGGGGGCGCTTCCTACGAGCAGTACTTC. Its protein product is CASSEGWGGASYEQYF.

The gene calls are TRBV5-4 and TRBJ2-7; TRBD2 is a possible D gene (6 bases). This CDR3 has 15 residues. The V gene lost 1 base and the J gene lost 0 bases, with 11 bases spanning the gap. The germline gives CDR1 SGHNT, CDR2 YYREEE (reference sequence). The CDR3 DNA sequence: TGTGCCAGCAGCTTGAGGGACGGGAGCTCCTACGAGCAGTACTTC. Its protein product is CASSLRDGSSYEQYF.

In this sample, this clone turned up once. This chain links TRBV7-9 with TRBJ1-1, with a possible D match to TRBD1 (5 bases). The CDR3 runs 14 residues. Per germline, CDR1 SEHNR and CDR2 FQNEAQ (reference sequence). V lost 1 base, J lost 6 bases, and 12 bases lay in between. The CDR3 loop is CASSLELREAEAFF. In DNA, the CDR3 is TGTGCCAGCAGCTTAGAACTCAGGGAGGCTGAAGCTTTCTTT.

This chain connects TRBV4-3 to TRBJ2-1, with 11 positions matching TRBD1. The V gene end was trimmed by 5 bases and the J gene end by 8 bases; junction bases not matched to a gene: 8. The CDR3 extends over 15 amino acids. Germline assignment: CDR1 LGHNA and CDR2 YSLEER. In DNA form, the CDR3 reads TGCGCCAGCAGCGAAGGACAGGGGGCAGGGGATGAGCAGTTCTTC. This translates into CASSEGQGAGDEQFF.

The chain couples TRBV11-1 to TRBJ2-1; 11 positions match TRBD2. After removal of 0 bases from V and 9 bases from J, the junction contained 7 bases not matched to a gene. CDR1 and CDR2 from the germline V gene are SGHAT and FQDESV (reference sequence). The CDR3 extends over 16 amino acids. CDR3 protein: CASSLAQLAGVSEQFF. The CDR3 nucleotides are TGTGCCAGCAGCTTAGCGCAACTAGCGGGAGTCTCTGAGCAGTTCTTC.

The chain employs TRBV2 and TRBJ2-7, with 9 bases lining up with TRBD1. The CDR3 is 15 residues long. Germline V gives CDR1 SNHLY, CDR2 FYNNEI. V dropped 8 bases and J dropped 1; count of bases not matched to a gene: 9. The CDR3: CASFPGQGSSYEQYF. For the CDR3, the DNA is TGTGCCAGCTTTCCGGGACAGGGCTCGTCCTACGAGCAGTACTTC. Full variable domain (rest looked up from reference TRBV2 and TRBJ2-7): EPEVTQTPSHQVTQMGQEVILRCVPISNHLYFYWYRQILGQKVEFLVSFYNNEISEKSEIFDDQFSVERPDGSNFTLKIRSTKLEDSAMYFCASFPGQGSSYEQYFGPGTRLTVT.

V usage is TRBV5-6 and J usage is TRBJ2-5, with 7 nucleotides matching TRBD1. The DNA end is more similar to TRBJ2-7, so the J call may be wrong. This CDR3 region has 15 residues. Germline assignment: CDR1 SGHDT and CDR2 YYEEEE. CDR3 DNA sequence: TGTGCCAGCAGCCAGGGGGTACCTGTGGTGTACGAGCAGTACTTC. It encodes CASSQGVPVVYEQYF.

V and J are TRBV14 and TRBJ1-1; D is uncertain. The germline CDR1 and CDR2 sequences are SGHDN and FVKESK. The ends were cut back, 2 bases at V and 2 bases at J, with 6 bases in the middle. This CDR3 is built from 13 residues. The chain's CDR3 is CASSQSFNTEAFF. CDR3 sequence (DNA): TGTGCCAGCAGCCAAAGCTTTAACACTGAAGCTTTCTTT.

Only a few counts were recorded for this clone. The chain joins TRBV7-8 to TRBJ2-4, with TRBD2 identical over 10 bases. V gave up 6 bases and J gave up 8 bases; unmatched junction bases: 7. CDR1 is SGHVS and CDR2 is FQNEAQ in the germline V gene. This CDR3 is built from 14 residues. The CDR3 protein is CASSRTTSGDIQYF. The CDR3 DNA is TGTGCCAGCAGTCGGACTACTAGCGGGGACATTCAGTACTTC. Full variable domain (outside the CDR3, taken from reference TRBV7-8 and TRBJ2-4): GAGVSQSPRYKVAKRGQDVALRCDPISGHVSLFWYQQALGQGPEFLTYFQNEAQLDKSGLPSDRFFAERPEGSVSTLKIQRTQQEDSAVYLCASSRTTSGDIQYFGAGTRLSVL.

The CDR3 reads CASSQVVGTGSNEQFF. The CDR3, as DNA: TGTGCCAGCAGCCAAGTTGTAGGGACAGGGAGCAATGAGCAGTTCTTC. The chain uses TRBV14 and TRBJ2-1, with TRBD1 identical over 9 bases. J lost 6 bases, V lost 1 base, and 7 bases had no gene match. The CDR3 consists of 16 residues. The V gene's germline CDR1 is SGHDN and CDR2 FVKESK.

CDR3 sequence: CASSLAGAISYEQYF. The CDR3 DNA sequence: TGTGCCAGCAGCTTAGCGGGCGCCATCTCCTACGAGCAGTACTTC. The V gene is TRBV27, the J gene TRBJ2-7; 7 bases are a match to TRBD2. The CDR3 extends over 15 amino acids. Trimming cost V 6 bases and J 0 bases; bases outside gene matches: 8. From germline, CDR1 is MNHEY and CDR2 SMNVEV (reference sequence).

This sequence joins TRBV5-5 and TRBJ1-2; perhaps TRBD1 as D (5 bases). V shed 0 bases and J shed 6 bases, with 9 bases lying between them. Germline V gene sequence: CDR1 SGHKS, CDR2 YYEKEE (reference sequence). The CDR3 loop spans 13 amino acids. CDR3 sequence: CASSLDRFDGYTF. The CDR3 DNA sequence: TGTGCCAGCAGCTTGGACAGGTTTGATGGCTACACCTTC.

The J gene is TRBJ1-4, the V gene TRBV2, with TRBD1 matching 7 bases. There are 13 residues in the CDR3. In germline, CDR1 is SNHLY, CDR2 FYNNEI. Trimming cost V 5 bases and J 7 bases; bases outside gene matches: 4. The CDR3 sequence is CASSSGTAEKLFF. The CDR3 region has the DNA TGTGCCAGCAGTTCCGGGACAGCTGAAAAACTGTTTTTT.

The chain recombines TRBV2 with TRBJ1-3, with TRBD1 as a possible D gene (6 bases). Germline CDR1 is SNHLY and CDR2 is FYNNEI. The V end was cut by 2 bases, the J end by 4 bases, with 9 bases between. The CDR3 contains 14 residues. For the CDR3, the DNA is TGTGCCAGCAGTGAAACCAGGGGAGGAAACACCATATATTTT. Its protein is CASSETRGGNTIYF.

The V gene is TRBV5-1, the J gene TRBJ1-4; D gene ambiguous. V was cut by 3 bases and J by 12 bases, with 15 bases left in between. This CDR3 contains 13 residues. Looked up from germline, CDR1 is SGHRS and CDR2 is YFSETQ. The CDR3 bases are TGCGCCAGCAGCTCAGCTCGGGAGCGGCAACTGTTTTTT. The encoded protein is CASSSARERQLFF.

This chain connects TRBV10-3 to TRBJ1-5; 10 nucleotides align to TRBD1. With V trimmed by 5 bases and J by 5 bases, 3 bases remained unmatched. Germline CDR1 is ENHRY and CDR2 is SYGVKD. The CDR3 consists of 14 residues. DNA for the CDR3: TGTGCCATCAGTAGTGGGACAGGGGATCAGCCCCAGCATTTT. This sequence encodes CAISSGTGDQPQHF.

The V gene is TRBV7-2, the J gene TRBJ1-4, with TRBD1 as a possible D gene (5 bases). From germline, CDR1 is SGHTA and CDR2 FQGNSA. V gave up 6 bases and J gave up 5 bases, with 13 bases separating them. CDR3 size: 14 residues. The CDR3 sequence: CASRVGVGNEKLFF. For the CDR3, the DNA is TGTGCCAGCAGGGTAGGGGTAGGCAATGAAAAACTGTTTTTT.

V and J are TRBV4-2 and TRBJ1-3; D perhaps matches TRBD1 (5 bases). The germline V gene encodes CDR1 LGHNA and CDR2 YNFKEQ. Trimming stripped 0 bases from V and 0 bases from J, with 6 bases between. CDR3 size: 15 residues. The CDR3 region is CASSQETASGNTIYF. As DNA, the CDR3 is TGTGCCAGCAGCCAAGAGACAGCCTCTGGAAACACCATATATTTT.

This chain links TRBV6-1 with TRBJ2-2, with 7 positions matching TRBD1. The CDR3 consists of 14 residues. Germline assignment: CDR1 MNHNS and CDR2 SASEGT. Trimming took 6 bases from V and 6 from J; bases not matched to a gene: 7. The CDR3 nucleotides are TGTGCCAGCAGAGTAAGACAGGGTCCCGGGGAGCTGTTTTTT. This codes for CASRVRQGPGELFF.

V and J are TRBV7-9 and TRBJ1-1; perhaps TRBD1 as D (6 bases). Trimming took 7 bases from V and 4 from J, leaving 22 bases between them. Germline V lookup: CDR1 SEHNR, CDR2 FQNEAQ (reference sequence). The CDR3 covers 16 residues. The CDR3 DNA is TGTGCCAGCACTCTCGACAAAGGGGGTACGGGCACTGAAGCTTTCTTT. Its translation is CASTLDKGGTGTEAFF.

The rearrangement uses TRBV14 and TRBJ2-3, with 7 bases that match TRBD2. The V gene's germline CDR1 is SGHDN and CDR2 FVKESK. The CDR3 contains 16 residues. With 1 base clipped from V and 0 bases from J, the junction kept 4 bases outside the gene matches. The CDR3 bases are TGTGCCAGCAGCCAAGGGTCTAGCGGAAGCACAGATACGCAGTATTTT. Amino acid sequence: CASSQGSSGSTDTQYF.

The genes are TRBV30 and TRBJ2-2, with D maybe TRBD1 (6 bases). Trimming took off 0 bases at V and 4 bases at J, with 15 bases between the two ends. Germline lookup yields CDR1 GTSNPN and CDR2 SVGIG (reference sequence). This CDR3 is built from 16 residues. CDR3 residues: CAWSVLLGQLTGELFF. The CDR3 DNA follows: TGTGCCTGGAGTGTACTATTAGGACAGCTCACCGGGGAGCTGTTTTTT.

On this clone itself: At one end, the junction sequence differs from germline, possibly due to a read error. This rearrangement joins TRBV10-2 to TRBJ2-5; 10 bases are shared with TRBD1. The CDR3 totals 15 residues. Germline V gene lookup returns CDR1 WSHSY and CDR2 SAAADI. Here the CDR3 reads CASSESTGGQGTQYF. Here the CDR3 DNA reads TGCGCCAGCAGTGAGTCGACAGGGGGCCAAGGGACCCAGTACTTC.